The source of this T cell receptor beta chain is a study of blood T cells in healthy people across ages. Together with a sample-barcoded 5' primer, a J-beta primer mix was included in a second PCR lasting about 7 to 12 cycles. Unique molecular identifiers of 12 random nucleotides labeled each cDNA. TCRdb processed the 5' RACE reads anew with MiXCR; each CDR3 protein has one entry. The sample holds roughly 2 million distinct CDR3 sequences, about 50% seen once. Donation came from healthy Caucasian individuals in Russia who were aged 6 to 90. Peripheral blood from each donor was collected in a volume of 9.5 to 10 milliliters. This clonotype was counted only a few times. V lost 8 bases to trimming and J lost 2 bases, with 7 bases between them. CDR3 length: 12 amino acids.

The V and J genes are TRBV12-3 or TRBV12-4 and TRBJ1-5; D remains unclear. This receptor was identified in a woman between 40 and 55 years old in good health. Specimen: blood. CDR3 DNA: TGTGCCAGCGGGCTTGGCAATCAGCCCCAGCATTTT. It encodes CASGLGNQPQHF.